This T cell receptor (beta chain) was sequenced during a study of blood T cells in healthy people across ages. Total RNA was isolated from each sample in quantities of at least 5.5 micrograms. It was with a sample-barcoded 5' primer and a J-beta primer mix that a second PCR of about 7 to 12 cycles was run. In TCRdb, the 5' RACE reads were re-called with MiXCR into one record per CDR3 protein. The data contain just under 550,000 distinct CDR3 sequences, approximately 25% of them singletons. CDR3 size: 16 residues. V was pared by 7 bases and J by 8 bases, with 14 bases of the junction left unmatched. In germline, CDR1 is SEHNR, CDR2 FQNEAQ (reference sequence). About this clonotype: Its antigen remains unknown.

Whole-study findings and limits: One million T cells yielded diversity estimates that were considered underestimates.

This sample was also put to use in a study of T cells of mothers and their children. That report notes: Not a single persistent microchimeric T cell clone was detected.

This TCR derives from a boy aged 5-17 years in good health. The specimen was blood. The rearrangement joins TRBV7-9 to TRBJ1-2; 12 bases are shared with TRBD1. CDR3: CASIQLGDRGQGGYTF. CDR3 nucleotide sequence: TGTGCCAGCATCCAACTTGGGGACAGGGGGCAGGGCGGCTACACCTTC.